The 7 T cell receptor beta chains presented below share a single source sample, sequenced in a study of blood T cell repertoires in COVID-19 (dated by TCRdb to 2018 to 2021). The library was made by the immunoSEQ multiplex PCR assay. The source is immuneACCESS, and TCRdb retained only in-frame sequences with V and J called. Part of the clones is not carried over; for the studies checked, unresolved V genes explain less than half of this, and the remainder is unexplained. The sample table holds about 280,000 clones, of which 70% to 90% were seen once. 5.1% of the sample is held by the ten biggest clonotypes. Sequencing input: peripheral blood. All receptors derive from a man aged 45 to 65 with active or convalescent COVID-19.

This clone was observed a few times. The chain employs TRBV9 and TRBJ1-3; tentative D call: TRBD1 (6 bases). The germline V gene has CDR1 SGDLS and CDR2 YYNGEE. V dropped 0 bases and J dropped 7 bases, with 11 bases sitting between them. This CDR3 region has 14 residues. CDR3 nucleotide sequence: TGTGCCAGCAGCGTAGCTACAGGGCGGAACACCATATATTTT. Its translation is CASSVATGRNTIYF.

The table lists this clone with a count of one. CDR3 nucleotide sequence: TGTGCCAGCAGTTACGGGAGGGGCGAGCAGTACTTC. Amino acids: CASSYGRGEQYF. This rearrangement joins TRBV6-6 to TRBJ2-7; the match to TRBD2 covers 7 bases. CDR3 size: 12 residues. The ends lost 2 bases at V and 6 bases at J; junction bases unmatched: 1. Germline V gives CDR1 MNHNY, CDR2 SVGAGI (reference sequence).

The chain employs TRBV7-9 and TRBJ2-1, with 8 bases aligning to TRBD2. This CDR3 comprises 13 residues. With 2 bases clipped from V and 16 bases from J, the junction kept 10 bases outside the gene matches. Germline lookup yields CDR1 SEHNR and CDR2 FQNEAQ (reference sequence). The CDR3, as DNA: TGTGCCAGCAGCTTAACTTCTGAGACTAGCGCATTCTTC. Its translation: CASSLTSETSAFF. Looking up the rest from reference TRBV7-9 and TRBJ2-1 gives the full variable domain: DTGVSQNPRHKITKRGQNVTFRCDPISEHNRLYWYRQTLGQGPEFLTYFQNEAQLEKSRLLSDRFSAERPKGSFSTLEIQRTEQGDSAMYLCASSLTSETSAFFGPGTRLTVL.

This clone was recorded only once. The chain employs TRBV5-5 and TRBJ1-1, with D perhaps TRBD1 (6 bases). Trimming left V 0 bases short and J 0 bases short, with 12 bases between. The CDR3 runs 16 residues. Germline CDR1 and CDR2: SGHKS and YYEKEE (reference sequence). The CDR3: CASSLAGGGMNTEAFF. DNA for the CDR3: TGTGCCAGCAGCTTGGCAGGCGGGGGCATGAACACTGAAGCTTTCTTT.

This sequence joins TRBV28 and TRBJ2-2; 7 nucleotides match TRBD2. The germline V gene has CDR1 MDHEN and CDR2 SYDVKM. The CDR3 has 16 amino acids. The V segment lost 6 bases and the J segment 1 base; nucleotides outside the gene matches: 8. This CDR3 is CASRRSGGLNTGELFF. The DNA for the CDR3 is TGTGCCAGCAGACGATCGGGAGGCCTGAACACCGGGGAGCTGTTTTTT.

The chain joins TRBV4-3 to TRBJ2-7; 13 bases map to TRBD2. The CDR3 loop spans 16 amino acids. V trimming: 5 bases; J trimming: 0 bases; junction bases outside the gene matches: 4. Per germline, CDR1 LGHNA and CDR2 YSLEER. CDR3 nucleotide sequence: TGCGCCAGCAGCAAACTAGCGGGAGGGGACTCCTACGAGCAGTACTTC. Encoded protein: CASSKLAGGDSYEQYF.

This chain joins TRBV5-8 and TRBJ1-4; D is unresolved. The CDR3 spans 16 residues. Trimming left V 0 bases short and J 8 bases short, with 17 bases between. Germline CDR1 is SGHTS and CDR2 is YDEGEE. The CDR3 spells CASSLGPPLGVEKLFF. CDR3 bases: TGTGCCAGCAGCTTGGGGCCCCCACTCGGGGTAGAAAAACTGTTTTTT.